This T cell receptor (beta chain) was sequenced in a study of blood T cell repertoires in COVID-19. Per the original methods: Amplification from reference gene primers served as the basis for estimated nucleated cell counts. Clones were sequenced by immunoSEQ multiplex PCR, and TCRdb holds only the in-frame ones, with some missing. V, J and clone size reflect that table, while D and trimming were determined from the DNA. In the table there are roughly 240,000 clones, more than 80% of which are singletons. V dropped 3 bases and J dropped 1 base, with 10 bases sitting between them. This CDR3 is 15 amino acids long. CDR1 and CDR2 from the germline V gene are GTSNPN and SVGIG (reference sequence). The cohort comprised adults aged about 18 to 90 years residing in approximately 25 US areas.

The V gene is TRBV30, the J gene TRBJ2-6; D is undetermined. This TCR was recovered from a man over 45 who had been exposed to COVID-19. The sequencing sample was made of PBMCs or T cells enriched from blood (not recorded which). The CDR3 sequence is CAWSLVLSGANVLTF. The DNA of the CDR3 is TGTGCCTGGAGCTTGGTCCTATCTGGGGCCAACGTCCTGACTTTC.